The 14 T cell receptor beta chains reported below all come from one sample, sequenced in a study of CD8+ T cells in alopecia areata. Investigators isolated RNA and reverse transcribed it into cDNA to act as the sequencing template. Some clones are missing from TCRdb's copy, which holds only in-frame ones; the method was immunoSEQ multiplex PCR. The repertoire includes about 140,000 clones, 65% to 90% of them detected once, and roughly 25% sits in the top ten. Treatment indicated: oral pan-JAK inhibitor, 5-10 mg twice daily. The sample was CD8+ T cells sorted from blood, taken at week 4, from a patient treated with tofacitinib. Receptors were obtained from a human donor with alopecia areata.

This clone appeared a single time. The rearrangement uses TRBV4-1 and TRBJ2-1, with 11 bases aligning to TRBD1. Germline CDR1 and CDR2: MGHRA and YSYEKL. With V trimmed by 3 bases and J by 8 bases, 9 bases remained unmatched. The CDR3 spans 16 residues. CDR3 in amino acids: CASSQPPGQGEDEQFF. The CDR3 DNA reads TGCGCCAGCAGCCAGCCACCGGGACAGGGGGAGGATGAGCAGTTCTTC.

The chain recombines TRBV7-2 with TRBJ2-7; D perhaps matches TRBD1 (6 bases). Germline CDR1 SGHTA, CDR2 FQGNSA. This CDR3 comprises 17 residues. Trimming stripped 5 bases from V and 0 bases from J, with 20 bases between. CDR3 nucleotide sequence: TGTGCCAGCAGCCCTCTGGAGCCCGGGACATTCTCCTACGAGCAGTACTTC. Translated, it gives CASSPLEPGTFSYEQYF.

The chain links TRBV7-6 to TRBJ2-3, with D maybe TRBD2 (5 bases). V was cut by 1 base and J by 0 bases, with 11 bases left in between. The germline CDR1 and CDR2 sequences are SGHVS and FNYEAQ. There are 16 residues in the CDR3. CDR3 bases: TGTGCCAGCAGCTTAGGGGGAGATGCTAGCACAGATACGCAGTATTTT. Protein sequence: CASSLGGDASTDTQYF.

V gene TRBV6-5 combines with J gene TRBJ2-3; TRBD2 matches at 13 bases. Germline V gives CDR1 MNHEY, CDR2 SVGAGI. The V segment lost 6 bases and the J segment 10 bases; nucleotides outside the gene matches: 10. This CDR3 contains 15 residues. This CDR3 is CASRETSGGSKAQYF. The CDR3 region has the DNA TGTGCCAGCAGGGAGACTAGCGGGGGGAGTAAGGCGCAGTATTTT.

The genes are TRBV25-1 and TRBJ1-2; D not certain. The germline V and J ends were trimmed by 4 bases and 9 bases, with 12 bases remaining between them. Germline values: CDR1 MGHDK, CDR2 SYGVNS. This CDR3 spans 12 amino acids. For the CDR3, the DNA is TGTGCCAGCAGTGGGGCGTTTAAGAGCTACACCTTC. Its translation is CASSGAFKSYTF.

The chain joins TRBV6-5 to TRBJ2-2; D unclear. The ends were cut back, 6 bases at V and 1 base at J, with 12 bases in the middle. Looked up from germline, CDR1 is MNHEY and CDR2 is SVGAGI. The CDR3 totals 15 residues. For the CDR3, the DNA is TGTGCCAGCAGCCCCGGACGGCTGAACACCGGGGAGCTGTTTTTT. As protein: CASSPGRLNTGELFF.

This clone came up once. V and J are TRBV7-2 and TRBJ2-1; D is unresolved. Germline V gene sequence: CDR1 SGHTA, CDR2 FQGNSA. Trimming pared 1 base from V and 5 bases from J, leaving 3 bases between. The CDR3 has 12 residues. In nucleotides, the CDR3 is TGTGCCAGCAGCTTAGTAAACAATGAGCAGTTCTTC. It translates to CASSLVNNEQFF.

The chain uses TRBV13 and TRBJ2-7; TRBD2 matches at 15 bases. The CDR3 sequence is 17 residues long. Germline V gene sequence: CDR1 PRHDT, CDR2 FYEKMQ (reference sequence). The V gene end was trimmed by 3 bases and the J gene end by 2 bases; junction bases not matched to a gene: 5. The CDR3 loop reads CASSFGLAGGHTYEQYF. In nucleotides, the CDR3 is TGTGCCAGCAGCTTCGGACTAGCGGGGGGGCACACCTACGAGCAGTACTTC. Complete variable domain (other parts from reference TRBV13 and TRBJ2-7): AAGVIQSPRHLIKEKRETATLKCYPIPRHDTVYWYQQGPGQDPQFLISFYEKMQSDKGSIPDRFSAQQFSDYHSELNMSSLELGDSALYFCASSFGLAGGHTYEQYFGPGTRLTVT.

The chain combines TRBV6-5 with TRBJ2-7; D is unclear. The CDR3 covers 14 residues. The ends were cut back, 6 bases at V and 0 bases at J, with 12 bases in the middle. Germline V gene data show CDR1 as MNHEY and CDR2 as SVGAGI. The CDR3 nucleotides read TGTGCCAGCAGCCTCGGAACGGCCTCCTACGAGCAGTACTTC. The encoded protein is CASSLGTASYEQYF.

The rearrangement joins TRBV5-1 to TRBJ2-5; a weak D match, TRBD2 (5 bases). The J call may be wrong; the DNA end is better matched by TRBJ2-7. The germline V gene encodes CDR1 SGHRS and CDR2 YFSETQ. The CDR3 length is 13 residues. The CDR3 nucleotides read TGCGCCAGCAGCTCTAGCTCCCGGAGCGAGCAGTACTTC. As protein: CASSSSSRSEQYF.

The rearrangement uses TRBV7-9 and TRBJ2-1; D is perhaps TRBD1 (6 bases). Trimming removed 5 bases from V and 8 bases from J, with 19 bases in between. Germline CDR1 SEHNR, CDR2 FQNEAQ (reference sequence). This CDR3 comprises 15 residues. CDR3: CASSQGKLYNDEQFF. The DNA of the CDR3 is TGTGCCAGCAGCCAGGGGAAGCTCTACAACGATGAGCAGTTCTTC.

This chain joins TRBV20-1 and TRBJ2-7; D is uncertain. Trimming removed 4 bases from V and 5 bases from J, with 9 bases in between. CDR3 length equals 11 residues. CDR1 is DFQATT, CDR2 SNEGSKA, per germline (reference sequence). The CDR3 bases are TGCAGTGCTAAGGCGGTAAACGAGCAGTACTTC. Translation: CSAKAVNEQYF.

This rearrangement joins TRBV23-1 to TRBJ2-7; 8 bases line up with TRBD1. TRBV23-1 is known as an ORF, though its function is uncertain. Unmatched junction bases numbered 5, after V lost 2 bases and J lost 2 bases. This CDR3 comprises 15 residues. CDR3 DNA: TGCGCCAGCAGTCAAATAGACAGGGGCACCTACGAGCAGTACTTC. Its protein is CASSQIDRGTYEQYF.

This chain uses TRBV4-1 with TRBJ2-7; D gene uncertain. V was cut by 1 base and J by 7 bases, with 11 bases left in between. CDR3 length equals 13 residues. Germline assignment: CDR1 MGHRA and CDR2 YSYEKL. CDR3 sequence reads: CASSQVIEAEQYF. The CDR3, as DNA: TGCGCCAGCAGCCAAGTAATAGAGGCAGAGCAGTACTTC.